This T cell receptor (beta chain) was sequenced for a study of post-analysis software for immune sequencing data. Whole-study context: Relapsing-remitting, secondary progressive and progressive-relapsing forms made up the multiple sclerosis disease courses. Study-wide results and caveats: When compared against controls, multiple sclerosis patients showed significantly lower normalized Chao1 diversity. Among roughly 5 TRBV segments more frequent in patients than controls were TRBV5-6, TRBV5-1 and TRBV20-1.

Per germline, CDR1 SGHVS and CDR2 FQNEAQ. Trimming removed 1 base from V and 7 bases from J, with 9 bases in between. The CDR3 totals 13 residues. TCR beta libraries were prepared from cDNA with unique molecular identifiers. Approximately 450,000 cDNA molecules were recovered from an input of about 1 to 10 million T cells. TCRdb analysed the PCR reads with MiXCR anew, one entry per CDR3 protein. The sample consists of about 770,000 distinct CDR3 sequences, more than 45% of them appearing once. Concerning this clonotype itself: Its antigen is currently unknown.

The genes are TRBV7-8 and TRBJ2-3; D might be TRBD1 (6 bases). The sequence came from a girl between 10 and 17 years old with multiple sclerosis. The specimen sequenced was blood. The CDR3 bases are TGTGCCAGCAGCTTAGGACAGGCTCATACGCAGTATTTT. This codes for CASSLGQAHTQYF.